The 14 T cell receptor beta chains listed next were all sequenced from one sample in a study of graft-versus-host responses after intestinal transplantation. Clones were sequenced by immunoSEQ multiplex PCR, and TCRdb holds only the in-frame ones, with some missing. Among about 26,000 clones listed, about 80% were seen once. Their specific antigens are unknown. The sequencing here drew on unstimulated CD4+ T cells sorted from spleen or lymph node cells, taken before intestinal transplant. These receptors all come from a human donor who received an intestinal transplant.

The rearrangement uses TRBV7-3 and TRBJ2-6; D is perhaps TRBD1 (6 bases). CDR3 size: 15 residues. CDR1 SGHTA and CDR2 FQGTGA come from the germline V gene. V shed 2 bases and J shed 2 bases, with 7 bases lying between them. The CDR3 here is CASSLGGAGANVLTF. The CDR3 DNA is TGTGCCAGCAGCTTAGGGGGCGCTGGGGCCAACGTCCTGACTTTC.

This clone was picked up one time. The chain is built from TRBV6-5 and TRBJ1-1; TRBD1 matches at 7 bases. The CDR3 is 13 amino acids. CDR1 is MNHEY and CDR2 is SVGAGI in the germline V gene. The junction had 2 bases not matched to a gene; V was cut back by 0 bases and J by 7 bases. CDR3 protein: CASSYSRQGEAFF. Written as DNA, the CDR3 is TGTGCCAGCAGTTACTCGAGACAGGGTGAAGCTTTCTTT.

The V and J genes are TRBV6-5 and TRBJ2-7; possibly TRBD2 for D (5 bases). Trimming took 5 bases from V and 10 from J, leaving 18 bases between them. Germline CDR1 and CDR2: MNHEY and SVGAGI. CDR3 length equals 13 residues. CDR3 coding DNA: TGTGCCAGCAGTGAAGAGGGTGCAGCTCCTCAGTACTTC. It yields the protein CASSEEGAAPQYF.

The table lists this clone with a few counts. CDR3 in amino acids: CASTARDRLNEKLFF. CDR3 nucleotide sequence: TGTGCCAGTACCGCACGGGACAGACTCAATGAAAAACTGTTTTTT. This chain links TRBV19 with TRBJ1-4, with TRBD1 matching 7 bases. The CDR3 sequence is 15 residues long. V lost 7 bases, J lost 5 bases, and 10 bases stayed unmatched. Germline assignment: CDR1 LNHDA and CDR2 SQIVND (reference sequence).

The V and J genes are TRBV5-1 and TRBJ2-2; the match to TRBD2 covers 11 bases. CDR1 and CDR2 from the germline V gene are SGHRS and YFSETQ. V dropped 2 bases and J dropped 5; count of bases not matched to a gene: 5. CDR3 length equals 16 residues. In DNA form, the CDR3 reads TGCGCCAGCAGCTTACTAGCGGGAGTTAGTACCGGGGAGCTGTTTTTT. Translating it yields CASSLLAGVSTGELFF. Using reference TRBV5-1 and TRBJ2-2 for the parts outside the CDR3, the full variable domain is KAGVTQTPRYLIKTRGQQVTLSCSPISGHRSVSWYQQTPGQGLQFLFEYFSETQRNKGNFPGRFSGRQFSNSRSEMNVSTLELGDSALYLCASSLLAGVSTGELFFGEGSRLTVL.

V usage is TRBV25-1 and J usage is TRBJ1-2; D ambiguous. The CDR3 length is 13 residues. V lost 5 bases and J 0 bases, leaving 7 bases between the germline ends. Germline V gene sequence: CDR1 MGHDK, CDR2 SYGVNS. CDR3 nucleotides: TGTGCCAGCAGTTCAGGTCCTAACTATGGCTACACCTTC. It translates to CASSSGPNYGYTF.

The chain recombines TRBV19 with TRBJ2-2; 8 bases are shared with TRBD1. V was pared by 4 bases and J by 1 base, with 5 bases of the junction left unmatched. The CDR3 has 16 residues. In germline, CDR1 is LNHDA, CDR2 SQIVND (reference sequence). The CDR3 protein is CASSNIGTGNTGELFF. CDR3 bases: TGTGCCAGTAGTAATATCGGGACAGGGAACACCGGGGAGCTGTTTTTT.

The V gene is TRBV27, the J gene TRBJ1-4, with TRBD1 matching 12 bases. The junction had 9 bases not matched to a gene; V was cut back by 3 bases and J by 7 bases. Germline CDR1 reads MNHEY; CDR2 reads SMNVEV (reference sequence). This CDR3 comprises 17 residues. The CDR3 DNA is TGTGCCAGCAGTTTCGTCTCCGGGACAGGGGGCGTTGAAAAACTGTTTTTT. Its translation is CASSFVSGTGGVEKLFF.

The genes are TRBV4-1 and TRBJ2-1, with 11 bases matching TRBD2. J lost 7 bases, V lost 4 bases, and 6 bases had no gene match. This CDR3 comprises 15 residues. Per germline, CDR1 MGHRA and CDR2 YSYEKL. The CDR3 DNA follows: TGCGCCAGCAGCCTTACTAGCGGGAGTGGAAATGAGCAGTTCTTC. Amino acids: CASSLTSGSGNEQFF.

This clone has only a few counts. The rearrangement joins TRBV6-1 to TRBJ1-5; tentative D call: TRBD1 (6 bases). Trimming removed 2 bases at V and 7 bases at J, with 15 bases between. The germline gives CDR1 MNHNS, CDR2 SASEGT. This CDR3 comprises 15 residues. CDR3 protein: CASSEQQGLGQPQHF. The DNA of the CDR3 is TGTGCCAGCAGTGAACAACAGGGACTGGGCCAGCCCCAGCATTTT.

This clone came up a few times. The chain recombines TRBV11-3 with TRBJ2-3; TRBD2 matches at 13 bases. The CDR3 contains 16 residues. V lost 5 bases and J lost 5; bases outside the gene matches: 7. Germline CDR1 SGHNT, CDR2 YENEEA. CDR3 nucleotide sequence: TGTGCCAGCAGCCTACCGGGACTAGCGGGAAGAGATACGCAGTATTTT. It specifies CASSLPGLAGRDTQYF.

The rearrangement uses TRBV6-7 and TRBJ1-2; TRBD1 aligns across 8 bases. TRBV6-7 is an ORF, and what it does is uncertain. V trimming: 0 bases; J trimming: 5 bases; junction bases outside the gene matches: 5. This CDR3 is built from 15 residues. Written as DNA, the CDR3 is TGTGCCAGCAGTTACTCGACCCGGGACAGGTATGGCTACACCTTC. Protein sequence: CASSYSTRDRYGYTF.

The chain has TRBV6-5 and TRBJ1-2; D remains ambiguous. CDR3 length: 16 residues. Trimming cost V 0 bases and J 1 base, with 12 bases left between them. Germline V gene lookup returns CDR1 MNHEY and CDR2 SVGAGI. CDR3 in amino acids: CASSYSPPDRNYGYTF. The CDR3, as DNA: TGTGCCAGCAGTTACTCGCCCCCGGACCGTAACTATGGCTACACCTTC.

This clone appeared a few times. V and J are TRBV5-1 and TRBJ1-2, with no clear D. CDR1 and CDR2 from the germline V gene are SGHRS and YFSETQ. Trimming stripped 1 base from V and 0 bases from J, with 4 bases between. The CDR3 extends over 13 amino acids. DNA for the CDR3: TGCGCCAGCAGCTTGAACCCTAACTATGGCTACACCTTC. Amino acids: CASSLNPNYGYTF.